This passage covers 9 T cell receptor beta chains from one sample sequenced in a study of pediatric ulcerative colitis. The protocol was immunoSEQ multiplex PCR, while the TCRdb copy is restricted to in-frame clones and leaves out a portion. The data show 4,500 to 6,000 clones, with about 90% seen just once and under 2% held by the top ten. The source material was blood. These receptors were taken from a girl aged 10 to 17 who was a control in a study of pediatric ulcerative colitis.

As DNA, the CDR3 is TGTGCCAGCAGGCCGGTAGCGGGAGGGGCCCAGTACTTC. Translation gives CASRPVAGGAQYF. The chain joins TRBV11-2 to TRBJ2-5; the match to TRBD2 covers 11 bases. Germline trimming cut 6 bases from V and 9 bases from J; bases unmatched to any gene: 6. The CDR3 is made up of 13 amino acids. In germline, CDR1 is SGHAT, CDR2 FQNNGV. Together with reference TRBV11-2 and TRBJ2-5, the CDR3 gives the full variable domain: EAGVAQSPRYKIIEKRQSVAFWCNPISGHATLYWYQQILGQGPKLLIQFQNNGVVDDSQLPKDRFSAERLKGVDSTLKIQPAKLEDSAVYLCASRPVAGGAQYFGPGTRLLVL.

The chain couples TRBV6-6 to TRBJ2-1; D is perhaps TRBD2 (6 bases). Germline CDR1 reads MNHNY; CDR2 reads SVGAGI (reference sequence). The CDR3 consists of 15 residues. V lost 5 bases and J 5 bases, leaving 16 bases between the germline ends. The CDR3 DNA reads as TGTGCCAGCAGTGCCCCGGGGGACGCAGACAATGAGCAGTTCTTC. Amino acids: CASSAPGDADNEQFF.

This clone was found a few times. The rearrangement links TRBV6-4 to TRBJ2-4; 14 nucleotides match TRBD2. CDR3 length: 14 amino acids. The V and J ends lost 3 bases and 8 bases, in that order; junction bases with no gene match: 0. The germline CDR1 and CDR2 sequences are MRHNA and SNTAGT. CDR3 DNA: TGTGCCAGCAGTGAGGGACTAGCGGGGGACATTCAGTACTTC. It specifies CASSEGLAGDIQYF.

DNA for the CDR3: TGTGCCAGCAGCCAAGGGCAAGGACCTTACCTCTATGGCTACACCTTC. Protein sequence: CASSQGQGPYLYGYTF. The rearrangement uses TRBV4-2 and TRBJ1-2, with no clear D. The V gene's germline CDR1 is LGHNA and CDR2 YNFKEQ. V was trimmed by 1 base and J by 4 bases, leaving 16 bases between them. CDR3 length equals 16 residues.

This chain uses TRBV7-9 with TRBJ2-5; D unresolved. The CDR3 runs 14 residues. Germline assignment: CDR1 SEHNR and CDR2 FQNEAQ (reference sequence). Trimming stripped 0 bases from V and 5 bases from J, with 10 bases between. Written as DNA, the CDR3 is TGTGCCAGCAGCTTAGCAGCAGGTAGGGAGACCCAGTACTTC. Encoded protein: CASSLAAGRETQYF.

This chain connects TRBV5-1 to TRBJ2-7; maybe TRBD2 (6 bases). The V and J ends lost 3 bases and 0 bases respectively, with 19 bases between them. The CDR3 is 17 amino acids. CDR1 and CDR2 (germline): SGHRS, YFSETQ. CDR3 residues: CASSSWPRDSTSYEQYF. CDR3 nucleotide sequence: TGCGCCAGCAGCTCCTGGCCCCGGGACTCAACCTCCTACGAGCAGTACTTC.

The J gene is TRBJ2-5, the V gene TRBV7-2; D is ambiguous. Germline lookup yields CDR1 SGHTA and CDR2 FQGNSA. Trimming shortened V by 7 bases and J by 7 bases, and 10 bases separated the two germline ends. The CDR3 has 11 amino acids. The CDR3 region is CASTILWTQYF. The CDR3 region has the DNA TGTGCCAGCACCATCTTGTGGACCCAGTACTTC.

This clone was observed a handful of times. This CDR3 is CASSPTDRGYTEAFF. The CDR3, as DNA: TGTGCCAGCAGTCCTACGGACAGGGGATACACTGAAGCTTTCTTT. This sequence joins TRBV28 and TRBJ1-1; TRBD1 matches 9 bases. The length of the CDR3 is 15 residues. Germline CDR1 reads MDHEN; CDR2 reads SYDVKM. With V trimmed by 5 bases and J by 3 bases, 7 bases remained unmatched.

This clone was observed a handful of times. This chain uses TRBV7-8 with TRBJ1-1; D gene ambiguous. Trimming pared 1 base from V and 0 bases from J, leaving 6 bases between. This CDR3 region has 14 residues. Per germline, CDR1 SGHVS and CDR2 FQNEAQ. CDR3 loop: CASSLVSVNTEAFF. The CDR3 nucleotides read TGTGCCAGCAGCTTAGTATCCGTGAACACTGAAGCTTTCTTT.